A selection of T cell receptor beta chains follows, all from one sample in a study of T cell responses to AZD1222 COVID-19 vaccine. Profiled with immunoSEQ multiplex PCR; TCRdb holds only in-frame clones, not every one. The repertoire holds approximately 130,000 clones, about nine tenths seen once, with 7.2% in the top ten. Specimen: peripheral blood, collected on day 0 of AZD1222 vaccination. Receptors were obtained from an adult in good health. The CDR3 runs from the conserved cysteine through the conserved F or W. A D gene is named only where the DNA matches it firmly. Some rows mark clone size as missing; the rest say once, few, many or name a class of expanded clone.

size: NA
V: TRBV28
D: TRBD2
J: TRBJ2-1
DNA: TGTGCCAGCTTAGCGGGAGGTGAAAATGAGCAGTTCTTC
CDR3: CASLAGGENEQFF

size: NA
V: TRBV5-1
D: NA
J: TRBJ1-3
DNA: TGCGCCAGCAGCCCGGGATTGGGAAACACCATATATTTT
CDR3: CASSPGLGNTIYF

size: NA
V: TRBV10-3
D: NA
J: TRBJ2-7
DNA: TGTGCCGCCCGCGGGACAGCCGACTCCTACGAGCAGTACTTC
CDR3: CAARGTADSYEQYF

size: NA
V: TRBV5-1
D: NA
J: TRBJ1-4
DNA: TGCGCCAGCAGCTTGGGCGTTCAGGGTAATGAAAAACTGTTTTTT
CDR3: CASSLGVQGNEKLFF

size: NA
V: TRBV4-3
D: NA
J: TRBJ2-2
DNA: TGCGCCAGCAGCCGAAGTGGGAGAGCCGGGGAGCTGTTTTTT
CDR3: CASSRSGRAGELFF

size: NA
V: TRBV5-1
D: NA
J: TRBJ1-6
DNA: TGCGCCAGCAGCTTGGCCGTACGGTCCGGGAAGGATAATTCACCCCTCCACTTT
CDR3: CASSLAVRSGKDNSPLHF

size: once
V: TRBV18
D: TRBD1
J: TRBJ1-2
DNA: TGTGCCAGCTCACCGGGACAGGGGAACTATGGCTACACCTTC
CDR3: CASSPGQGNYGYTF

size: NA
V: TRBV5-6
D: NA
J: TRBJ1-2
DNA: TGTGCCAGCAGCGAACAGGGTTTGGACTATGGCTACACCTTC
CDR3: CASSEQGLDYGYTF

size: once
V: TRBV12-5
D: TRBD1
J: TRBJ1-5
DNA: TGTGCTAGTGGTGTTCGCCGGGACAGGGCGTTCAATCAGCCCCAGCATTTT
CDR3: CASGVRRDRAFNQPQHF

size: once
V: TRBV7-2
D: NA
J: TRBJ2-2
DNA: TGTGCCAGCAGCCCATGGTTGGGGGCGGGTACCGGGGAGCTGTTTTTT
CDR3: CASSPWLGAGTGELFF

size: NA
V: TRBV18
D: NA
J: TRBJ1-5
DNA: TGTGCCAGCTCACCCGAAATCGGGAAAAGGCATTTT
CDR3: CASSPEIGKRHF

size: NA
V: TRBV5-1
D: NA
J: TRBJ1-3
DNA: TGCGCCAGCAGCCCCCGTCCCCTACAGGGAAACACCATATATTTT
CDR3: CASSPRPLQGNTIYF

size: NA
V: TRBV11-2
D: TRBD2
J: TRBJ2-1
DNA: TGTGCCAGCAGCGGACTAGCGGGAAAGAGGGGAAATGAGCAGTTCTTC
CDR3: CASSGLAGKRGNEQFF

size: NA
V: TRBV10-3
D: TRBD1
J: TRBJ1-1
DNA: TGTGCCATCAGTGAGTCGATCGGACAGGGTCTGGGCACTGAAGCTTTCTTT
CDR3: CAISESIGQGLGTEAFF

size: NA
V: TRBV7-9
D: TRBD2
J: TRBJ2-3
DNA: TGTGCCAGCAGCTTAGAGACTAGCGGGCGAAGGACATTCGCAGATACGCAGTATTTT
CDR3: CASSLETSGRRTFADTQYF

size: NA
V: TRBV7-2
D: NA
J: TRBJ2-2
DNA: TGTGCCAGCAGACAACTCCCAACTAGTCTGGACACCGGGGAGCTGTTTTTT
CDR3: CASRQLPTSLDTGELFF

size: NA
V: TRBV19
D: NA
J: TRBJ1-5
DNA: TGTGCCAGTACCACCGTCGGGACGGCTAGCAATCAGCCCCAGCATTTT
CDR3: CASTTVGTASNQPQHF

size: NA
V: TRBV19
D: NA
J: TRBJ1-5
DNA: TGTGCCAGTAGTATGGGGTACGGCAATCAGCCCCAGCATTTT
CDR3: CASSMGYGNQPQHF

size: NA
V: TRBV7-2
D: TRBD2
J: TRBJ2-7
DNA: TGTGCCAGCAGCTTACCCTCCGTGAGGCGGGAGGGGAACGAGCAGTACTTC
CDR3: CASSLPSVRREGNEQYF

size: NA
V: TRBV7-2
D: TRBD2
J: TRBJ2-7
DNA: TGTGCCAGCAGCTTCCGACTAGCGGGGCCGGAGCAGTACTTC
CDR3: CASSFRLAGPEQYF

size: NA
V: TRBV3-1/TRBV3-2
D: TRBD1
J: TRBJ2-7
DNA: TGTGCCAGCAGCCAAGAAGGGGGCACCTACGAGCAGTACTTC
CDR3: CASSQEGGTYEQYF

size: NA
V: TRBV14
D: TRBD1
J: TRBJ1-2
DNA: TGTGCCAGCAGCCAAGGCGTGGGCCACAGGGGGAAAGGGAACTATGGCTACACCTTC
CDR3: CASSQGVGHRGKGNYGYTF

size: NA
V: TRBV5-4
D: NA
J: TRBJ1-3
DNA: TGTGCCAGCAGCTTGGACGGGGCGCCGGGAAACACCATATATTTT
CDR3: CASSLDGAPGNTIYF

size: NA
V: TRBV7-6
D: TRBD2
J: TRBJ2-5
DNA: TGTGCCAGCAGCCCAGAGCGGGAGGGCCGTTGGGAGACCCAGTACTTC
CDR3: CASSPEREGRWETQYF

size: NA
V: TRBV10-3
D: TRBD2
J: TRBJ2-2
DNA: TGTGCCATCTCAGAGCGGGAGGCCAGAGAAAGGGAGCTGTTTTTT
CDR3: CAISEREARERELFF

size: NA
V: TRBV11-3
D: NA
J: TRBJ2-2
DNA: TGTGCCAGCAGTTCCAGGGCCGCTGGGGAGCTGTTTTTT
CDR3: CASSSRAAGELFF

size: NA
V: TRBV9
D: NA
J: TRBJ2-2
DNA: TGTGCCAGCAGCGCCCTGAACACCGGGGAGCTGTTTTTT
CDR3: CASSALNTGELFF

size: NA
V: TRBV7-2
D: NA
J: TRBJ1-6
DNA: TGTGCCAGCAGCTTAGAGGGCGCCCGGTTGAATTCACCCCTCCACTTT
CDR3: CASSLEGARLNSPLHF

size: NA
V: TRBV19
D: TRBD2
J: TRBJ2-5
DNA: TGTGCCAGTAGTATAGGGACTAGTCTTCGCCAGGAGACCCAGTACTTC
CDR3: CASSIGTSLRQETQYF

size: NA
V: TRBV9
D: NA
J: TRBJ1-2
DNA: TGTGCCAGCAGCGTAGCTTATGGGGAGCTCTATGGCTACACCTTC
CDR3: CASSVAYGELYGYTF

size: NA
V: TRBV3-1/TRBV3-2
D: TRBD2
J: TRBJ2-2
DNA: TGTGCCAGCAGCCAAGATCATAACGGGAGGGGCGTGAACACCGGGGAGCTGTTTTTT
CDR3: CASSQDHNGRGVNTGELFF

size: NA
V: TRBV4-3
D: NA
J: TRBJ2-2
DNA: TGCGCCAGCAGCCACCTAGGGGAGTCCGGCACCGGGGAGCTGTTTTTT
CDR3: CASSHLGESGTGELFF

size: NA
V: TRBV6-2/TRBV6-3
D: NA
J: TRBJ1-5
DNA: TGTGCCAGCAGTTTGGACGGTCAGCCCCAGCATTTT
CDR3: CASSLDGQPQHF

size: NA
V: TRBV18
D: TRBD1
J: TRBJ1-2
DNA: TGTGCCAGCTCACCCAAGGACAGGGATGTTGGCTACACCTTC
CDR3: CASSPKDRDVGYTF

size: NA
V: TRBV2
D: NA
J: TRBJ2-7
DNA: TGTGCCAGCAGTGATGGGCACGAGCAGTACTTC
CDR3: CASSDGHEQYF

size: once
V: TRBV29-1
D: NA
J: TRBJ2-7
DNA: TGCAGCGTTGGGGCCAGTCCCCACGAGCAGTACTTC
CDR3: CSVGASPHEQYF

size: NA
V: TRBV6-6
D: NA
J: TRBJ1-2
DNA: TGTGCCAGCAGTTACGCTGGGCAGGGCTATGGCTACACCTTC
CDR3: CASSYAGQGYGYTF

size: NA
V: TRBV6-6
D: TRBD1
J: TRBJ1-5
DNA: TGTGCCAGCAGTCCGTCAGACAGGGGCAATCAGCCCCAGCATTTT
CDR3: CASSPSDRGNQPQHF

size: few
V: TRBV28
D: NA
J: TRBJ1-3
DNA: TGTGCCATCAACAGGCCCTTCTCTGGAAACACCATATATTTT
CDR3: CAINRPFSGNTIYF

size: NA
V: TRBV19
D: NA
J: TRBJ2-4
DNA: TGTGCCAGTTCCGACACCTACAAAAACATTCAGTACTTC
CDR3: CASSDTYKNIQYF

size: NA
V: TRBV9
D: NA
J: TRBJ2-3
DNA: TGTGCCAGCAGCGTAGATACGGATACGCAGTATTTT
CDR3: CASSVDTDTQYF

size: NA
V: TRBV5-4
D: NA
J: TRBJ2-2
DNA: TGTGCCAGCAGCTTAGGCCAGGGCTACGGCAAGACCGGGGAGCTGTTTTTT
CDR3: CASSLGQGYGKTGELFF

size: NA
V: TRBV29-1
D: TRBD2
J: TRBJ2-2
DNA: TGCAGCGTTGCGGCTAGCGGGAATGGGGCGACCACCGGGGAGCTGTTTTTT
CDR3: CSVAASGNGATTGELFF

size: NA
V: TRBV28
D: TRBD1
J: TRBJ1-5
DNA: TGTGCCAGCAGCCCCATGGACAGGCTGGGCAATCAGCCCCAGCATTTT
CDR3: CASSPMDRLGNQPQHF

size: NA
V: TRBV2
D: NA
J: TRBJ1-5
DNA: TGTGCCAGCAGGGCCGGACCGGGCAATCAGCCCCAGCATTTT
CDR3: CASRAGPGNQPQHF

size: NA
V: TRBV5-4
D: NA
J: TRBJ2-7
DNA: TGTGCCAGCAGCCCAACCTACGAGCAGTACTTC
CDR3: CASSPTYEQYF

size: NA
V: TRBV11-2
D: NA
J: TRBJ1-3
DNA: TGTGCCAGCAGCGATAGGAGGAGCTCTGGAAACACCATATATTTT
CDR3: CASSDRRSSGNTIYF

size: NA
V: TRBV12-5
D: TRBD2
J: TRBJ2-2
DNA: TGTGCTAGTGGCATCGAGGGAGGGGCTGGCGGGGAGCTGTTTTTT
CDR3: CASGIEGGAGGELFF